This T cell receptor beta chain derives from a study of blood T cell repertoires in COVID-19. Study context: Acute-phase and convalescent COVID-19 samples originated in the United States, Italy and Spain. PBMCs, B-cell-depleted T cells, or T cells provided the cDNA or gDNA that made up the material.

Per the original methods: By means of reference gene primer amplification, nucleated cell counts were estimated. Produced via immunoSEQ multiplex PCR; TCRdb's table is partial and in-frame only. V and J calls and clone size are those listed in that table; D and trimming were worked out from the DNA. The repertoire holds about 190,000 clones, with almost 85% as singletons. This clone appeared a few times. The specimen was peripheral blood. The TCR was taken from a woman in her 70s with active or convalescent COVID-19.

The CDR3 is CASSLTGGQSFYNEQFF. The CDR3 bases are TGTGCCAGCAGTTTAACCGGAGGACAGAGTTTCTACAATGAGCAGTTCTTC. This chain uses TRBV5-5 with TRBJ2-1; tentative D call: TRBD1 (6 bases). The V and J ends lost 5 bases and 3 bases respectively, with 21 bases between them. From germline, CDR1 is SGHKS and CDR2 YYEKEE (reference sequence). This CDR3 spans 17 amino acids.